This T cell receptor beta chain was recorded in a study of T cells in Graves' hyperthyroidism and ophthalmopathy. This clonotype came up a few times. RNA transcripts yielded amplified TCR beta CDR3 regions. With the HTBI primer set, the TCR CDR3 went through a first round of RT-PCR. TCRdb re-called the multiplex PCR reads with MiXCR, one entry per CDR3 protein. The table includes 400,000 to 550,000 distinct CDR3 sequences, roughly a quarter detected once. This CDR3 spans 15 amino acids. The germline V gene has CDR1 MNHEY and CDR2 SVGAGI. Trimming took 0 bases from V and 5 from J; bases not matched to a gene: 5.

The rearrangement links TRBV6-5 to TRBJ2-7; TRBD2 aligns across 9 bases. The sample taken for sequencing was blood. The source is a woman under 40 with Graves' ophthalmopathy. This CDR3 reads CASSYSSGRLDEQYF. The CDR3 coding sequence is TGTGCCAGCAGTTACTCTAGCGGGAGATTGGACGAGCAGTACTTC.